This T cell receptor beta chain appears in the sequencing data of a study of blood T cell repertoires in COVID-19. The authors' processing: Quantification of nucleated cells was approximated via reference gene primer amplification. Here immunoSEQ multiplex PCR was the method, and the copy in TCRdb shows in-frame clones only, minus some. That table gives V, J and clone size, and the DNA gave D and trimming. The sample comprises hundreds of thousands of clones, around nine tenths of which are singletons, and 3% to 4% rests with the top ten. The germline V gene has CDR1 SGDLS and CDR2 YYNGEE. The CDR3 has 14 residues. V was clipped by 3 bases and J by 8 bases; unmatched bases: 5.

The rearrangement links TRBV9 to TRBJ1-4; 9 nucleotides align to TRBD1. The receptor comes from a woman between 18 and 30 years old who had recovered from COVID-19. Sequencing input: peripheral blood. The CDR3 loop is CASSAGQGGEKLFF. Written as DNA, the CDR3 is TGTGCCAGCAGCGCGGGACAGGGCGGGGAAAAACTGTTTTTT.